The subject of this entry is one TCR beta chain. Its antigen is unknown. Sequencing was performed with immunoSEQ multiplex PCR; in TCRdb, only in-frame clones are kept and a portion is missing. This table holds approximately 82,000 clones, over 55% found once. The CDR3 loop spans 13 amino acids. V dropped 8 bases and J dropped 7; count of bases not matched to a gene: 7. The V gene's germline CDR1 is LNHNV and CDR2 YYDKDF (reference sequence). This record belongs to a study of shared clonotypes between healthy human individuals. Study summary: Serving as donors were a couple of women and three men, whose ages spanned 18 to 49.

Overall study results and limits: Non-shared clonotypes had lower generation probabilities than clonotypes shared by all four sorted-subset donors.

The TCR sequence derives from a man aged 30-40 years in good health. What was sequenced was memory CD8+ T cells sorted from blood. Subset noted: CD45RO+ cells pooled with CCR7-negative TemRA cells. This chain connects TRBV15 to TRBJ2-1, with 8 nucleotides matching TRBD2. CDR3 protein: CATWAGGANEQFF. CDR3 sequence (DNA): TGTGCCACCTGGGCGGGAGGTGCGAATGAGCAGTTCTTC.